Below, 13 T cell receptor beta chains from the same sample are listed, as sequenced in a study of pediatric ulcerative colitis. Sequencing used immunoSEQ multiplex PCR; TCRdb keeps in-frame clones, though not all of them. The repertoire includes 10,000 or so clones, about 90% of them detected once, and around 7% sits in the top ten. The sequencing sample was made of blood. The receptors shown here come from a girl aged 5-17 years with moderate ulcerative colitis.

CDR3 DNA: TGTGCCAGCAGCCCCCGGAATTCACCCCTCCACTTT. Its translation is CASSPRNSPLHF. This rearrangement joins TRBV7-2 to TRBJ1-6; D not certain. The CDR3 spans 12 residues. Trimming removed 5 bases from V and 7 bases from J, with 6 bases in between. The germline V gene encodes CDR1 SGHTA and CDR2 FQGNSA.

The V and J genes are TRBV19 and TRBJ2-2; a possible D gene is TRBD2 (5 bases). The V gene lost 1 base and the J gene lost 5 bases, with 5 bases spanning the gap. Germline CDR1 and CDR2: LNHDA and SQIVND (reference sequence). The length of the CDR3 is 13 residues. The CDR3 DNA is TGTGCCAGTAGTATAGGAGGGACCGGGGAGCTGTTTTTT. It codes for CASSIGGTGELFF.

This clone was counted once. The genes are TRBV15 and TRBJ1-4; tentatively, D is TRBD1 (5 bases). Trimming removed 4 bases from V and 5 bases from J, with 11 bases in between. Germline lookup yields CDR1 LNHNV and CDR2 YYDKDF (reference sequence). This CDR3 is 14 amino acids long. The DNA of the CDR3 is TGTGCCACCAGCATCCGACAGCTAAATGAAAAACTGTTTTTT. Translation: CATSIRQLNEKLFF.

This chain links TRBV7-9 with TRBJ1-3; a possible D gene is TRBD1 (6 bases). The CDR3 length is 16 residues. Germline loops: CDR1 SEHNR, CDR2 FQNEAQ (reference sequence). Trimming shortened V by 4 bases and J by 0 bases, and 13 bases separated the two germline ends. CDR3 sequence reads: CASSSQGISSGNTIYF. CDR3 nucleotides: TGTGCCAGCAGCTCGCAGGGGATAAGCTCTGGAAACACCATATATTTT.

DNA of the CDR3: TGTGCCAGCTCACCACCAGGGCGCTCTGGAAACACCATATATTTT. It specifies CASSPPGRSGNTIYF. J is TRBJ1-3 and V is TRBV18, with no clear D. The CDR3 consists of 15 residues. CDR1 is KGHSH and CDR2 is LQKENI in the germline V gene. The V gene lost 0 bases and the J gene lost 0 bases, with 6 bases spanning the gap.

The V and J genes are TRBV7-6 and TRBJ2-7, with D tentatively TRBD1 or TRBD2 (6 bases each). The germline V gene has CDR1 SGHVS and CDR2 FNYEAQ. Deletions cut 6 bases from V and 7 bases from J, with 22 bases between. There are 15 residues in the CDR3. The CDR3: CASSLGAREVEEQYF. CDR3 DNA sequence: TGTGCCAGCAGTCTGGGGGCCAGGGAGGTAGAAGAGCAGTACTTC.

The genes are TRBV7-9 and TRBJ1-1, with a tentative D call TRBD1 (6 bases). The V gene's germline CDR1 is SEHNR and CDR2 FQNEAQ (reference sequence). The V gene lost 5 bases and the J gene lost 4 bases, with 17 bases spanning the gap. This CDR3 comprises 15 residues. Written as DNA, the CDR3 is TGTGCCAGCAGCGAGCTGACAGGACGTGGCACTGAAGCTTTCTTT. This codes for CASSELTGRGTEAFF.

This clone was detected a few times. The chain is built from TRBV5-1 and TRBJ1-4, with a weak D call TRBD1 (6 bases). Germline V gene data show CDR1 as SGHRS and CDR2 as YFSETQ. The V end lost 5 bases, the J end lost 5 bases, and 16 bases lay between the germline ends. CDR3 size: 15 residues. CDR3 bases: TGCGCCAGCAGGGGTTTGGGGACATTAAATGAAAAACTGTTTTTT. This sequence encodes CASRGLGTLNEKLFF.

The genes are TRBV20-1 and TRBJ2-3; possible D gene TRBD2, 5 bases. The CDR3 is 11 amino acids. Between the trimmed V and J ends, which lost 0 bases and 12 bases, there was a span of 10 bases. CDR1 and CDR2 from the germline V gene are DFQATT and SNEGSKA (reference sequence). In DNA form, the CDR3 reads TGCAGTGCTAGAGAGGGCGGGCCTCAGTATTTT. Translation: CSAREGGPQYF.

V and J are TRBV2 and TRBJ1-3; 11 bases align to TRBD1. The V segment lost 3 bases and the J segment 4 bases; nucleotides outside the gene matches: 5. Germline-derived CDR1 and CDR2 are SNHLY and FYNNEI. This CDR3 has 16 residues. The CDR3 DNA is TGTGCCAGCAGTGATAGGACAGGGGGCGCAGGAAACACCATATATTTT. The encoded protein is CASSDRTGGAGNTIYF. Based on the CDR3 plus reference TRBV2 and TRBJ1-3, the full variable domain is EPEVTQTPSHQVTQMGQEVILRCVPISNHLYFYWYRQILGQKVEFLVSFYNNEISEKSEIFDDQFSVERPDGSNFTLKIRSTKLEDSAMYFCASSDRTGGAGNTIYFGEGSWLTVV.

The chain couples TRBV4-1 to TRBJ2-7; D not certain. The V end was cut by 0 bases, the J end by 0 bases, with 3 bases between. Germline CDR1 MGHRA, CDR2 YSYEKL. The CDR3 is made up of 13 amino acids. The CDR3 sequence: CASSQEDSYEQYF. Written as DNA, the CDR3 is TGCGCCAGCAGCCAAGAAGACTCCTACGAGCAGTACTTC.

This CDR3 is CASSPGNRETGELFF. CDR3 sequence (DNA): TGTGCCAGCAGTCCAGGCAACAGGGAGACCGGGGAGCTGTTTTTT. V usage is TRBV28 and J usage is TRBJ2-2, with a tentative D call TRBD1 (6 bases). The V gene's germline CDR1 is MDHEN and CDR2 SYDVKM. The CDR3 extends over 15 amino acids. V lost 5 bases to trimming and J lost 5 bases, with 15 bases between them.

The chain joins TRBV4-1 to TRBJ1-6; 7 bases map to TRBD1. Germline V gene data show CDR1 as MGHRA and CDR2 as YSYEKL. CDR3 length: 16 residues. With 6 bases clipped from V and 7 bases from J, the junction kept 12 bases outside the gene matches. CDR3: CASRRDPGQRNSPLHF. The CDR3, as DNA: TGCGCCAGCAGGCGTGATCCGGGACAGCGGAATTCACCCCTCCACTTT.